This TCR beta chain was captured in a study of T cells in tuberculosis. Study findings and constraints: Smaller alpha distances in active tuberculosis partly reflected shorter CDR3-alpha lengths.

As for this clone: Its antigen is unknown.

Germline CDR1 and CDR2: SGHNT and YYREEE (reference sequence). V was shortened by 0 bases and J by 4 bases, with 11 bases between the two germline ends. This CDR3 spans 15 amino acids. Assay: immunoSEQ multiplex PCR; the TCRdb copy retains only in-frame clones and omits some. The sample contains around 45,000 clones, roughly 94% of which appear only once. This rearrangement joins TRBV5-4 to TRBJ2-1, with D possibly matching TRBD2 (6 bases). This clonotype was obtained from a donor between 10 and 29 years old with latent tuberculosis or without tuberculosis infection. Some clones in this sample may be carry-over from other donors' samples. The sequenced material came from PBMCs. The CDR3 loop reads CASSLGGGRYNEQFF. The CDR3 DNA follows: TGTGCCAGCAGCTTGGGGGGAGGCCGTTACAATGAGCAGTTCTTC.